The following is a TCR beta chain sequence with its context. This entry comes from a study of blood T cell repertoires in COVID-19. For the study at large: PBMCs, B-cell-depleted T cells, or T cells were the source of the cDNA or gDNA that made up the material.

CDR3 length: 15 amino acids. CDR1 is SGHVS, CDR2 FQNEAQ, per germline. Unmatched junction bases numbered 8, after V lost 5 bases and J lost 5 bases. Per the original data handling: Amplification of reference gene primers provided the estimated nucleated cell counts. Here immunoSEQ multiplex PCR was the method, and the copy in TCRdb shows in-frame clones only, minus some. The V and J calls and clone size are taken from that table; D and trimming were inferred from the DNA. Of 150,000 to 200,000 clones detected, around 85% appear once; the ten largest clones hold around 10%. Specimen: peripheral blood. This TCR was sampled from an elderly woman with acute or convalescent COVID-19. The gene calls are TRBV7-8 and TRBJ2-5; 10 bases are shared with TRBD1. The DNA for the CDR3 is TGTGCCAGCAGCATCCCTGGACAGGGGGTGGAGACCCAGTACTTC. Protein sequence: CASSIPGQGVETQYF.